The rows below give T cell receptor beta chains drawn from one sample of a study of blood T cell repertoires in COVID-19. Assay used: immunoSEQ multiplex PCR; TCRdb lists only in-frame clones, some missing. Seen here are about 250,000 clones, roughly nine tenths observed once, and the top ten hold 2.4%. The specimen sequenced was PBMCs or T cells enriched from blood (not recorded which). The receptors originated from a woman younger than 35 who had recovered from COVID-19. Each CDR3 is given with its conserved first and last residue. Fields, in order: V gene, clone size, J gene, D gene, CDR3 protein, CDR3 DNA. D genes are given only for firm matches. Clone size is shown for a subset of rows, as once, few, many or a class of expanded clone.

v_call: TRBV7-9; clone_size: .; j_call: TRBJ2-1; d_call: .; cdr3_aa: CASSQGSSYNEQFF; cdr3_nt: TGTGCCAGCAGCCAGGGGTCTTCCTACAATGAGCAGTTCTTC
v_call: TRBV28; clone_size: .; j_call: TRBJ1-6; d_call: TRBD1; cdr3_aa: CASRTGASDSPLHF; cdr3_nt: TGTGCCAGCAGGACAGGGGCCTCCGATTCACCCCTCCACTTT
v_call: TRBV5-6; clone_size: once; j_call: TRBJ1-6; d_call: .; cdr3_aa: CASSHGQWVDSPLHF; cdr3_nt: TGTGCCAGCAGCCATGGACAGTGGGTGGATTCACCCCTCCACTTT
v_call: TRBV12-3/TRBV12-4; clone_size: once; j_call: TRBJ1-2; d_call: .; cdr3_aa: CASREGNYGYTF; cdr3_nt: TGTGCCAGCAGGGAGGGGAACTATGGCTACACCTTC
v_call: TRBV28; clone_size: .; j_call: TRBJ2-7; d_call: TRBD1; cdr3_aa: CASSAAGTGGEYEQYF; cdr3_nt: TGTGCCAGCAGTGCCGCCGGGACAGGGGGCGAATACGAGCAGTACTTC
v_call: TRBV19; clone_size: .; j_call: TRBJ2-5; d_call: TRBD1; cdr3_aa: CASSSDRAQETQYF; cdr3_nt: TGTGCCAGTAGTTCCGACAGGGCGCAAGAGACCCAGTACTTC
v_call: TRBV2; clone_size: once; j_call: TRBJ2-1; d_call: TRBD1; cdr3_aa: CASRTGAAEQFF; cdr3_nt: TGTGCCAGCCGGACAGGGGCCGCGGAGCAGTTCTTC
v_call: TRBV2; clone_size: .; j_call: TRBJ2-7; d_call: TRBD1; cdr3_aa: CASSLGQGSYEQYF; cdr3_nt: TGTGCCAGCAGTCTAGGACAGGGCTCCTACGAGCAGTACTTC
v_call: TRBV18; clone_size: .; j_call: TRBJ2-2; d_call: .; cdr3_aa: CASSPEAPATGTGELFF; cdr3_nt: TGTGCCAGCTCACCTGAAGCACCCGCTACGGGCACCGGGGAGCTGTTTTTT
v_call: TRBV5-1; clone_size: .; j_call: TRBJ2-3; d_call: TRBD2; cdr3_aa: CASSLLAGGTDTQYF; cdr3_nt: TGCGCCAGCAGCTTACTAGCGGGGGGCACAGATACGCAGTATTTT
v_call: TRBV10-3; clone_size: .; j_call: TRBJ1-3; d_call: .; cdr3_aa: CAIMAGVSGNTIYF; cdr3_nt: TGTGCCATCATGGCAGGGGTCTCGGGAAACACCATATATTTT
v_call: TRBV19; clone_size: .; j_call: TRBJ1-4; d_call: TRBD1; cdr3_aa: CASSLFRDRGATNEKLFF; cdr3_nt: TGTGCCAGTAGCCTGTTCCGGGACAGGGGAGCAACTAATGAAAAACTGTTTTTT
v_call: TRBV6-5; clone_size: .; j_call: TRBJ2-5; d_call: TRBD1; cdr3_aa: CASSPGQETQYF; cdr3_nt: TGTGCCAGCTCTCCGGGACAGGAGACCCAGTACTTC
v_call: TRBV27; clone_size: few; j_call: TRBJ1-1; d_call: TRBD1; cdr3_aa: CASRGTGKAFF; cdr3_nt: TGTGCCAGCAGGGGGACAGGGAAAGCTTTCTTT
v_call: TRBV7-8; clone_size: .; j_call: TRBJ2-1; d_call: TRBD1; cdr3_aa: CASRKGQGFDEQFF; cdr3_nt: TGTGCCAGCCGAAAGGGACAGGGGTTCGATGAGCAGTTCTTC
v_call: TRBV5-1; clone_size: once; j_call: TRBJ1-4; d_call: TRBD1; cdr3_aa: CASSLTTGVDEKLFF; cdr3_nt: TGCGCCAGCAGCTTGACAACAGGGGTTGATGAAAAACTGTTTTTT
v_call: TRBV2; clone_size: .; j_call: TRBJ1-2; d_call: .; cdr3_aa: CASSLYNYGYTF; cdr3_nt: TGTGCCAGCAGTCTATATAACTATGGCTACACCTTC
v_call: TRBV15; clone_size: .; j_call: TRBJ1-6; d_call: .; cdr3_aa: CATSSRAPGHWGSPLHF; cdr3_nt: TGTGCCACCAGCAGTCGAGCGCCGGGACACTGGGGTTCACCCCTCCACTTT
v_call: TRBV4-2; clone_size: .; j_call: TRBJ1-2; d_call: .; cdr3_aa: CASSQLGDPKGYTF; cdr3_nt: TGTGCCAGCAGCCAATTAGGGGATCCGAAGGGCTACACCTTC
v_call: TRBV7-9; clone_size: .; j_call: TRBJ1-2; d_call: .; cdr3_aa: CASSLMAENYGYTF; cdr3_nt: TGTGCCAGCAGCTTAATGGCAGAAAACTATGGCTACACCTTC
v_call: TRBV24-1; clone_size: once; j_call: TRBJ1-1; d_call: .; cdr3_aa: CATSDLLTSEAFF; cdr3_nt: TGTGCCACCAGTGATTTGCTTACATCTGAAGCTTTCTTT
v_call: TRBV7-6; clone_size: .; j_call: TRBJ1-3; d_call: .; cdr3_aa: CASSLSQVGLSGWGNTIYF; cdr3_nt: TGTGCCAGCAGCTTATCCCAAGTGGGGTTGTCGGGATGGGGAAACACCATATATTTT
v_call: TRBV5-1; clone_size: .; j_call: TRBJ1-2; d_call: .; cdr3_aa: CASTPEGRGWDYGYTF; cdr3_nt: TGCGCCAGCACACCTGAGGGCAGGGGATGGGACTATGGCTACACCTTC
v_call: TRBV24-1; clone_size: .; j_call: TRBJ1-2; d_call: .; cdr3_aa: CATSESGIQYGYTF; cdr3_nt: TGTGCCACCAGTGAATCCGGGATCCAATATGGCTACACCTTC
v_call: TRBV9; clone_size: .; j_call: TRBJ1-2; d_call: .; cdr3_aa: CASSHYGMAGYTF; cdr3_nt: TGTGCCAGCAGCCACTACGGGATGGCTGGCTACACCTTC
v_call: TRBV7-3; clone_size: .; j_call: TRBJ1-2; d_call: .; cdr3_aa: CASSLSPGHHNYGYTF; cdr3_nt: TGTGCCAGCAGCTTATCTCCGGGACACCATAACTATGGCTACACCTTC
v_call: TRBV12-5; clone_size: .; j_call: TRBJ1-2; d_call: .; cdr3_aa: CASGLGRGSSYTF; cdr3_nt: TGTGCTAGTGGTTTGGGCAGGGGATCAAGCTACACCTTC
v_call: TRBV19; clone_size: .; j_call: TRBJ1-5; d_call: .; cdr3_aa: CASCRGIGNQPQHF; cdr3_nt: TGTGCCAGTTGTCGGGGGATCGGCAATCAGCCCCAGCATTTT
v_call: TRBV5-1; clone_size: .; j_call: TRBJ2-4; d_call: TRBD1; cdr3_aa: CASSLSRGLGDIQYF; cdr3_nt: TGCGCCAGCAGCTTGTCGAGGGGGCTCGGGGACATTCAGTACTTC